These T cell receptor beta chains were read from a single sample in a study of T cell repertoires in cytomegalovirus infection. TCRdb itself ran the reads through MiXCR, one entry per CDR3 protein. This repertoire shows around 630,000 distinct CDR3 sequences, 20% to 25% found once; its top ten account for under 8.5%. Sequencing was carried out using CD8+ T cells from PBMCs. These receptors came from a human donor in good health (CMV status not recorded). Some clones in this sample may be carry-over from other donors' samples. Both conserved end residues are trimmed from each CDR3. A D gene is named only where the DNA matches it firmly. Only part of the rows carry a size: once, few, many, or a class if the clone is expanded.

j_call d_call v_call clone_size cdr3_length cdr3_aa
TRBJ2-5 NA TRBV6-5 many 13 ASSYSGGESETQY
TRBJ2-2 NA TRBV28 NA 14 ASSTITIPPPGELF
TRBJ2-2 TRBD1 TRBV27 NA 14 ASSLDRTGVTGELF
TRBJ2-5 TRBD2 TRBV12-3/TRBV12-4 few 13 ASSLSGGYQETQY
TRBJ2-7 NA TRBV7-9 many 12 ASSLSAADYEQY
TRBJ2-3 NA TRBV7-5 many 15 ISVSEADRGVTDTQY
TRBJ1-1 NA TRBV19 few 11 ASRIVANTEAF
TRBJ1-1 NA TRBV10-3 NA 10 AISKDRNEAF
TRBJ1-2 NA TRBV20-1 NA 9 SAPSGAACT
TRBJ2-1 TRBD1 TRBV6-2/TRBV6-3 NA 17 ASTIRDRGSRVRNSEQF
TRBJ2-7 TRBD1 TRBV27 NA 13 ASSPLGQGNYEQY
TRBJ1-2 TRBD1 TRBV12-3/TRBV12-4 few 12 ASSPTGEGYGYT
TRBJ2-1 NA TRBV20-1 few 14 SAIRLGGTAYNEQF
TRBJ1-1 NA TRBV29-1 NA 8 SVGDREAF